These 10 T cell receptor beta chains were all obtained from the same sample, sequenced in a study of CD8 T cells in Susac syndrome. Reverse transcription used about 0.45 to 1 ug RNA and random hexamers. TCRdb fed the immunoSEQ multiplex PCR reads into MiXCR, producing one record per CDR3 protein. The sample consists of around 170,000 distinct CDR3 sequences, approximately 95% of them appearing once. The sequencing sample was made of CD8+ T cells from PBMCs. Receptors originate from a human donor with multiple sclerosis.

This chain connects TRBV7-2 to TRBJ2-7; D is undetermined. The CDR3 length is 14 residues. The germline V and J ends were trimmed by 1 base and 2 bases, with 9 bases remaining between them. CDR1 is SGHTA, CDR2 FQGNSA, per germline. CDR3 coding DNA: TGTGCCAGCAGCTTAGGTCCAGGTCCCTACGAGCAGTACTTC. This gives the protein CASSLGPGPYEQYF.

This clonotype was picked up one time. The CDR3 nucleotides read TGTGCCAGCAGTGGGTCGAGGCCTCATTATGGCTACACCTTC. This translates into CASSGSRPHYGYTF. This rearrangement joins TRBV2 to TRBJ1-2; no reliable D call. The germline gives CDR1 SNHLY, CDR2 FYNNEI. CDR3 size: 14 residues. The germline V and J ends were trimmed by 4 bases and 5 bases, with 14 bases remaining between them.

The chain carries TRBV6-6 and TRBJ1-5; no definite D call. With 7 bases removed from V and 6 bases from J, the gap between germline ends came to 16 bases. This CDR3 comprises 14 residues. CDR1 and CDR2 from the germline V gene are MNHNY and SVGAGI (reference sequence). Written as DNA, the CDR3 is TGTGCCAGCACCAACGGAGGGAAAAGTCAGCCCCAGCATTTT. It codes for CASTNGGKSQPQHF.

The genes are TRBV4-1 and TRBJ2-3; 7 nucleotides line up with TRBD2. The CDR3 length is 15 residues. J gave up 3 bases and V 4 bases, and 7 bases lay outside the gene matches. Germline values: CDR1 MGHRA, CDR2 YSYEKL. The CDR3 region has the DNA TGCGCCAGCAGCCTCGGCGGGAGTAGAACAGATACGCAGTATTTT. Residues: CASSLGGSRTDTQYF.

The rearrangement joins TRBV29-1 to TRBJ2-7, with 7 bases matching TRBD2. Germline V lookup: CDR1 SQVTM, CDR2 ANQGSEA. The CDR3 runs 14 residues. The junction had 8 bases not matched to a gene; V was cut back by 3 bases and J by 3 bases. CDR3 bases: TGCAGCGTTGACTCGGCTAGCGGAAACTACGAGCAGTACTTC. It is translated as CSVDSASGNYEQYF.

V usage is TRBV6-6 and J usage is TRBJ2-1, with D possibly being TRBD1 (6 bases). V was trimmed by 0 bases and J by 6 bases, leaving 15 bases between them. The CDR3 loop spans 16 amino acids. The germline CDR1 and CDR2 sequences are MNHNY and SVGAGI (reference sequence). The CDR3 DNA reads TGTGCCAGCAGTTACTCCGCCAGGGGAAGGTTCAATGAGCAGTTCTTC. This translates into CASSYSARGRFNEQFF.

The J gene is TRBJ1-2, the V gene TRBV13; 9 nucleotides line up with TRBD1. Germline loops: CDR1 PRHDT, CDR2 FYEKMQ (reference sequence). Trimming took 1 base from V and 4 from J; bases not matched to a gene: 10. The CDR3 has 17 residues. The CDR3 bases are TGTGCCAGCAGCTTAGCCAGAAACAGGGGGCGCGTCTATGGCTACACCTTC. Its protein product is CASSLARNRGRVYGYTF.

This rearrangement joins TRBV5-6 to TRBJ1-1, with 7 nucleotides matching TRBD1. The germline gives CDR1 SGHDT, CDR2 YYEEEE. CDR3 length equals 15 residues. V trimming: 6 bases; J trimming: 7 bases; junction bases outside the gene matches: 15. The CDR3 coding sequence is TGTGCCAGCACCCCCGCAGGGGGGCAGGCTCATGAAGCTTTCTTT. Its translation: CASTPAGGQAHEAFF.

The chain employs TRBV7-9 and TRBJ1-1, with D hard to call. Deletions cut 5 bases from V and 1 base from J, with 11 bases between. This CDR3 region has 14 residues. Germline V lookup: CDR1 SEHNR, CDR2 FQNEAQ (reference sequence). CDR3 in amino acids: CASSTGPRNTEAFF. The CDR3 DNA reads as TGTGCCAGCAGCACCGGACCCCGGAACACTGAAGCTTTCTTT.

The chain is built from TRBV9 and TRBJ2-1; the D is unclear. Germline CDR1 reads SGDLS; CDR2 reads YYNGEE. The V end was cut by 3 bases, the J end by 0 bases, with 13 bases between. This CDR3 is built from 16 residues. The CDR3 DNA reads TGTGCCAGCAGCGAAGGTCACCTAAGCTCCTACAATGAGCAGTTCTTC. As protein: CASSEGHLSSYNEQFF.